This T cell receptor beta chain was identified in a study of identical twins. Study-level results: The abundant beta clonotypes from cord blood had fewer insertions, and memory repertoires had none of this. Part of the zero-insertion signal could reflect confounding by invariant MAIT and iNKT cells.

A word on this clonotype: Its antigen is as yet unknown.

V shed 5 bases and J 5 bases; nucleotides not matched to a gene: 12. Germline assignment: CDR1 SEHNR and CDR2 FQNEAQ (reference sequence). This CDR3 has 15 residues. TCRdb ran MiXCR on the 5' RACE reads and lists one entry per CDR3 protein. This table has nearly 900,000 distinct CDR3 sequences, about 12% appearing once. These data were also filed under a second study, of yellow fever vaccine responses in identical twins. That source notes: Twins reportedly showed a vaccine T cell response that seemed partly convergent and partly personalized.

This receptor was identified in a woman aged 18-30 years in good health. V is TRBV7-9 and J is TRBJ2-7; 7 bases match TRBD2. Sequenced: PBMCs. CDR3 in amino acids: CASSPPGRALDEQYF. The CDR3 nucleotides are TGTGCCAGCAGCCCGCCGGGGAGGGCCCTAGACGAGCAGTACTTC.